A single sample gave rise to the 24 T cell receptor beta chains below, sequenced in a study of Graves' ophthalmopathy and Graves' hyperthyroidism. RNA transcripts were the template, and TCR beta CDR3 regions were amplified from them. HTBI primers were employed in first-round RT-PCR, then a second-round multiplex PCR followed. TCRdb re-called the multiplex PCR reads with MiXCR, one entry per CDR3 protein. The data hold hundreds of thousands of distinct CDR3 sequences, with 13% to 15% observed a single time. The sequencing input was blood. The receptors originated from a woman between 25 and 40 years old with Graves' ophthalmopathy.

The table lists this clonotype with many counts. This chain connects TRBV11-2 to TRBJ2-5, with D possibly matching TRBD2 (6 bases). The V gene lost 4 bases and the J gene lost 1 base, with 16 bases spanning the gap. This CDR3 contains 16 residues. Looked up from germline, CDR1 is SGHAT and CDR2 is FQNNGV. CDR3 region: CASSSLIGGSQETQYF. The CDR3 DNA follows: TGTGCCAGCAGCTCTCTGATCGGAGGGAGCCAAGAGACCCAGTACTTC.

At least ten counts were recorded for this clonotype. The rearrangement joins TRBV12-5 to TRBJ1-2; D is possibly TRBD1 (5 bases). V was cut by 0 bases and J by 1 base, with 21 bases left in between. This CDR3 has 19 residues. Germline-derived CDR1 and CDR2 are LGHNT and FRNRAP. The CDR3 reads CASGLVLQAPGPDNYGYTF. DNA of the CDR3: TGTGCTAGTGGTTTGGTACTACAGGCACCGGGACCCGATAACTATGGCTACACCTTC.

Comment on this clonotype: At one of its ends the junction is not consistent with the germline gene, which may arise from a read error. This chain joins TRBV28 and TRBJ2-7, with 7 bases that match TRBD2. Germline values: CDR1 MDHEN, CDR2 SYDVKM. The CDR3 covers 16 residues. CDR3 DNA: TGTGCCAGCAACCCCAGCGGGGCCTTGAGCTCCGACGAGCAGTACTTC. As protein: CASNPSGALSSDEQYF.

About this clonotype: This may arise from a read error, as a much more abundant clone is one base away. The chain is built from TRBV2 and TRBJ1-1, with unresolved D. Germline V gene sequence: CDR1 SNHLY, CDR2 FYNNEI. The CDR3 consists of 14 residues. CDR3 sequence reads: CASRNLGRNTEACF. CDR3 in DNA: TGTGCCAGCAGGAATCTAGGGCGCAACACTGAAGCTTGCTTT.

This clonotype was seen repeatedly, ten times or more. The CDR3 here is CASGTGSYYEQYF. The DNA of the CDR3 is TGTGCCAGTGGGACAGGGAGTTATTACGAGCAGTACTTC. The chain is built from TRBV2 and TRBJ2-7, with 9 bases lining up with TRBD1. The CDR3 extends over 13 amino acids. The germline V gene encodes CDR1 SNHLY and CDR2 FYNNEI. Trimming at V came to 9 bases and at J to 4 bases, leaving 7 bases not matched to a gene.

This chain joins TRBV5-1 and TRBJ2-7; D not resolved. This CDR3 region has 14 residues. Germline V gene lookup returns CDR1 SGHRS and CDR2 YFSETQ. Trimming cost V 2 bases and J 2 bases, with 11 bases left between them. For the CDR3, the DNA is TGCGCCAGCAGCTTTAAGAGTGGGACCTACGAGCAGTACTTC. Its protein product is CASSFKSGTYEQYF.

This clonotype was seen at least ten times. The chain joins TRBV27 to TRBJ2-7, with D hard to call. The germline V gene encodes CDR1 MNHEY and CDR2 SMNVEV (reference sequence). V lost 3 bases, J lost 2 bases, and 8 bases lay in between. The length of the CDR3 is 13 residues. The CDR3 region is CASSLHRTYEQYF. The DNA of the CDR3 is TGTGCCAGCAGTTTGCACAGAACCTACGAGCAGTACTTC.

This clonotype was recorded many times. The genes are TRBV24-1 and TRBJ2-3; TRBD1 matches at 10 bases. Trimming took 9 bases from V and 3 from J; bases not matched to a gene: 5. CDR3 length: 14 amino acids. Germline CDR1 and CDR2: KGHDR and SFDVKD. The CDR3 DNA reads as TGTGCCACCGGGGGGACAGGGGTTACAGATACGCAGTATTTT. It yields the protein CATGGTGVTDTQYF.

This clonotype was seen at least ten times. The rearrangement links TRBV6-2 or TRBV6-3 to TRBJ2-6; TRBD1 or TRBD2 may be the D gene (5 bases each). The V end was cut by 9 bases, the J end by 4 bases, with 13 bases between. CDR1 is MNHEY, CDR2 SVGEGT, per germline. This CDR3 spans 14 amino acids. The CDR3 region is CASRGGWGANVLTF. The CDR3 coding sequence is TGTGCCAGTCGGGGCGGGTGGGGGGCCAACGTCCTGACTTTC.

This clonotype was found many times. J is TRBJ1-5 and V is TRBV27, with TRBD1 matching over 7 bases. V lost 5 bases, J lost 0 bases, and 1 base stayed unmatched. CDR3 length: 14 residues. CDR1 and CDR2 (germline): MNHEY, SMNVEV (reference sequence). CDR3 DNA: TGTGCCAGCAGTCAGGGGGATAGCAATCAGCCCCAGCATTTT. As protein: CASSQGDSNQPQHF.

For this clonotype: This clone may be a read error of a much larger clone one base away. The chain employs TRBV28 and TRBJ2-5, with 7 bases fitting TRBD2. There are 14 residues in the CDR3. Germline loops: CDR1 MDHEN, CDR2 SYDVKM. The CDR3 DNA is TGTGCCACCAGTGACCCGGGACTACAAGAGACCCAGTACTTC. As protein: CATSDPGLQETQYF.

This clonotype was seen at least ten times. The chain carries TRBV2 and TRBJ1-6; D unclear. Trimming shortened V by 7 bases and J by 10 bases, and 17 bases separated the two germline ends. This CDR3 is built from 14 residues. CDR1 and CDR2 from the germline V gene are SNHLY and FYNNEI. CDR3 bases: TGTGCCAGCACCAAAGGGAGCCGAGGATCACCCCTCCACTTT. It is translated as CASTKGSRGSPLHF. Full variable domain (remainder filled in from reference TRBV2 and TRBJ1-6): EPEVTQTPSHQVTQMGQEVILRCVPISNHLYFYWYRQILGQKVEFLVSFYNNEISEKSEIFDDQFSVERPDGSNFTLKIRSTKLEDSAMYFCASTKGSRGSPLHFGNGTRLTVT.

This clonotype occurred many times. The chain has TRBV29-1 and TRBJ1-1; a possible D gene is TRBD1 (6 bases). The V end was cut by 7 bases, the J end by 1 base, with 13 bases between. Germline V gene lookup returns CDR1 SQVTM and CDR2 ANQGSEA. The CDR3 covers 13 residues. The DNA for the CDR3 is TGCAGCGCCTTAATACAGGGGAACACTGAAGCTTTCTTT. Its translation: CSALIQGNTEAFF.

This clonotype was counted ten times or more. V gene TRBV5-1 combines with J gene TRBJ2-7; D possibly corresponds to TRBD2 (5 bases). This CDR3 spans 11 amino acids. The V end lost 6 bases, the J end lost 4 bases, and 8 bases lay between the germline ends. Germline V gene data show CDR1 as SGHRS and CDR2 as YFSETQ. CDR3 amino acids: CASTGDYEQYF. DNA for the CDR3: TGCGCCAGCACCGGGGATTACGAGCAGTACTTC.

This clonotype was counted many times. The gene calls are TRBV7-2 and TRBJ2-5; D is tentatively TRBD1 or TRBD2 (6 bases each). Germline V gene data show CDR1 as SGHTA and CDR2 as FQGNSA. The CDR3 loop spans 20 amino acids. The V end was cut by 4 bases, the J end by 4 bases, with 31 bases between. The CDR3 loop reads CASSSAGSSGVSTNRETQYF. CDR3 nucleotide sequence: TGTGCCAGCAGCTCAGCGGGCTCATCAGGGGTTAGCACAAATAGAGAGACCCAGTACTTC. Variable domain in full (rest from reference TRBV7-2 and TRBJ2-5): GAGVSQSPSNKVTEKGKDVELRCDPISGHTALYWYRQSLGQGLEFLIYFQGNSAPDKSGLPSDRFSAERTGGSVSTLTIQRTQQEDSAVYLCASSSAGSSGVSTNRETQYFGPGTRLLVL.

This clonotype was counted a few times. The rearrangement links TRBV28 to TRBJ2-4; 7 bases line up with TRBD2. From germline, CDR1 is MDHEN and CDR2 SYDVKM. The junction had 9 bases not matched to a gene; V was cut back by 8 bases and J by 2 bases. CDR3 length: 15 residues. The CDR3 here is CASWGRGRPKNIQYF. In DNA, the CDR3 is TGTGCCAGCTGGGGGAGGGGACGGCCCAAAAACATTCAGTACTTC.

Many counts were recorded for this clonotype. The gene calls are TRBV14 and TRBJ2-7; no clear D gene. The CDR3 has 16 residues. The ends were cut back, 1 base at V and 2 bases at J, with 15 bases in the middle. CDR1 and CDR2 from the germline V gene are SGHDN and FVKESK. CDR3: CASSQGIRGTPYEQYF. In DNA form, the CDR3 reads TGTGCCAGCAGCCAAGGAATCAGAGGCACCCCCTACGAGCAGTACTTC. The full variable domain, with the rest looked up from reference TRBV14 and TRBJ2-7, is EAGVTQFPSHSVIEKGQTVTLRCDPISGHDNLYWYRRVMGKEIKFLLHFVKESKQDESGMPNNRFLAERTGGTYSTLKVQPAELEDSGVYFCASSQGIRGTPYEQYFGPGTRLTVT.

This clonotype has at least ten counts. The V and J genes are TRBV3-1 and TRBJ2-7; TRBD1 matches 11 bases. Germline V gene data show CDR1 as LGHDT and CDR2 as YNNKEL (reference sequence). The ends lost 3 bases at V and 2 bases at J; junction bases unmatched: 3. There are 15 residues in the CDR3. The chain's CDR3 is CASSQPGQGAYEQYF. In nucleotides, the CDR3 is TGTGCCAGCAGCCAGCCGGGACAGGGGGCCTACGAGCAGTACTTC.

The chain employs TRBV2 and TRBJ2-7; D gene unclear. Germline V gene sequence: CDR1 SNHLY, CDR2 FYNNEI. The CDR3 is 13 amino acids. V lost 8 bases and J 1 base, leaving 12 bases between the germline ends. The CDR3 loop reads CASDRVDSYEQYF. In DNA form, the CDR3 reads TGTGCCAGCGATAGAGTCGATTCCTACGAGCAGTACTTC.

The table lists this clonotype with many counts. This rearrangement joins TRBV11-1 to TRBJ1-2, with 8 nucleotides matching TRBD1. Unmatched junction bases numbered 4, after V lost 1 base and J lost 0 bases. Germline V gene sequence: CDR1 SGHAT, CDR2 FQDESV (reference sequence). The CDR3 sequence is 16 residues long. In DNA form, the CDR3 reads TGTGCCAGCAGCTTAGGGGGACAGGACCCTAACTATGGCTACACCTTC. This gives the protein CASSLGGQDPNYGYTF.

The genes are TRBV24-1 and TRBJ1-2; a possible D gene is TRBD1 (6 bases). V lost 4 bases and J 6 bases, leaving 17 bases between the germline ends. The germline CDR1 and CDR2 sequences are KGHDR and SFDVKD. The CDR3 is made up of 15 amino acids. CDR3 bases: TGTGCCACCAGTGACGCCGGAACAGGGATCCATGGCTACACCTTC. Its translation is CATSDAGTGIHGYTF.

J is TRBJ2-7 and V is TRBV4-2, with 7 bases lining up with TRBD2. The CDR3 totals 14 residues. V dropped 3 bases and J dropped 3; count of bases not matched to a gene: 5. Germline V lookup: CDR1 LGHNA, CDR2 YNFKEQ. The CDR3 DNA reads TGTGCCAGCAGCCATGGGGGAGGGAGCTACGAGCAGTACTTC. Translated: CASSHGGGSYEQYF.

The chain combines TRBV10-3 with TRBJ1-5; no definite D call. The CDR3 has 14 amino acids. Germline-derived CDR1 and CDR2 are ENHRY and SYGVKD. V lost 0 bases and J 9 bases, leaving 12 bases between the germline ends. The DNA for the CDR3 is TGTGCCATCAGTGAGTCGAGAGAGACGATGCCCCAGCATTTT. The encoded protein is CAISESRETMPQHF.

A note on this clonotype: Lacking the conserved final phenylalanine or tryptophan, this CDR3 likely reflects a read error. The V and J genes are TRBV2 and TRBJ2-7; D is unclear. Per germline, CDR1 SNHLY and CDR2 FYNNEI. The CDR3 contains 15 residues. V lost 2 bases to trimming and J lost 3 bases, with 14 bases between them. This CDR3 reads CASSEFPPESYEQYY. CDR3 coding DNA: TGTGCCAGCAGTGAATTCCCCCCAGAGAGCTACGAGCAGTACTAC.